This passage covers 32 T cell receptor beta chains from one sample sequenced in a study of cytomegalovirus exposure and HLA in healthy donors. The PCR employed 60 Vbeta primers together with 13 Jbeta primers. Only in-frame clones appear in the TCRdb table, and some are missing; sequencing was by immunoSEQ multiplex PCR. Among approximately 160,000 clones, around 80% were seen once, and the ten largest hold under 2%. The sequenced sample consisted of PBMCs. The origin of the receptors is a man aged 40-50 years in good health and CMV-seronegative.

The chain combines TRBV28 with TRBJ2-1; no clear D gene. CDR3 length: 14 residues. V dropped 7 bases and J dropped 7 bases, with 17 bases sitting between them. Germline V gene lookup returns CDR1 MDHEN and CDR2 SYDVKM. CDR3 bases: TGTGCCAGCACCGAAGAACTCATTATAAATGAGCAGTTCTTC. This encodes CASTEELIINEQFF.

The rearrangement uses TRBV19 and TRBJ1-4; D perhaps matches TRBD1 (5 bases). The ends were cut back, 5 bases at V and 1 base at J, with 17 bases in the middle. There are 17 residues in the CDR3. Germline-derived CDR1 and CDR2 are LNHDA and SQIVND (reference sequence). The CDR3 DNA is TGTGCCAGTAGTTCCCCCCGGCGGGGGGAAACTAATGAAAAACTGTTTTTT. It translates to CASSSPRRGETNEKLFF. The complete variable domain, with remaining parts taken from reference TRBV19 and TRBJ1-4, reads DGGITQSPKYLFRKEGQNVTLSCEQNLNHDAMYWYRQDPGQGLRLIYYSQIVNDFQKGDIAEGYSVSREKKESFPLTVTSAQKNPTAFYLCASSSPRRGETNEKLFFGSGTQLSVL.

V gene TRBV28 combines with J gene TRBJ2-1; 9 nucleotides align to TRBD2. The CDR3 spans 14 residues. V was clipped by 2 bases and J by 7 bases; unmatched bases: 3. Germline CDR1 reads MDHEN; CDR2 reads SYDVKM. The CDR3 loop reads CASSLGGRANEQFF. CDR3 in DNA: TGTGCCAGCAGTTTAGGCGGGAGGGCGAATGAGCAGTTCTTC.

This chain uses TRBV6-5 with TRBJ1-5; no firm D call. The CDR3 totals 13 residues. V was clipped by 6 bases and J by 0 bases, with 6 bases between them. Germline values: CDR1 MNHEY, CDR2 SVGAGI. The CDR3 DNA reads as TGTGCCAGCAGCGCAGATAGCAATCAGCCCCAGCATTTT. Its protein product is CASSADSNQPQHF.

This clone was observed a single time. This chain links TRBV13 with TRBJ1-2, with 10 bases aligning to TRBD1. The CDR3 is 16 amino acids. Germline V gives CDR1 PRHDT, CDR2 FYEKMQ (reference sequence). The trim removed 5 bases at V and 3 bases at J, leaving 9 bases unmatched. CDR3 DNA sequence: TGTGCCAGCAGCCGACGACAGGGGGCGCCGGACTATGGCTACACCTTC. Translation: CASSRRQGAPDYGYTF.

This clone appeared a few times. The chain joins TRBV29-1 to TRBJ2-3, with TRBD1 identical over 7 bases. This CDR3 is 14 amino acids long. Looked up from germline, CDR1 is SQVTM and CDR2 is ANQGSEA. The V segment lost 1 base and the J segment 2 bases; nucleotides outside the gene matches: 3. This CDR3 reads CSVEVGTDTDTQYF. The CDR3 nucleotides read TGCAGCGTTGAAGTAGGGACAGACACAGATACGCAGTATTTT.

The chain is built from TRBV19 and TRBJ2-1, with TRBD1 identical over 7 bases. V was clipped by 6 bases and J by 4 bases; unmatched bases: 12. CDR3 length equals 16 residues. The V gene's germline CDR1 is LNHDA and CDR2 SQIVND (reference sequence). CDR3 residues: CASSNQGESWYNEQFF. CDR3 nucleotides: TGTGCCAGTAGCAATCAGGGGGAGTCTTGGTACAATGAGCAGTTCTTC.

The chain couples TRBV5-1 to TRBJ2-5; 11 bases agree with TRBD2. Looked up from germline, CDR1 is SGHRS and CDR2 is YFSETQ. The CDR3 totals 15 residues. The ends lost 4 bases at V and 1 base at J; junction bases unmatched: 3. The CDR3 DNA reads as TGCGCCAGCAGCAATAGCGGGAGGGCCCAAGAGACCCAGTACTTC. It encodes CASSNSGRAQETQYF. Combining the CDR3 with reference TRBV5-1 and TRBJ2-5 gives the whole variable domain KAGVTQTPRYLIKTRGQQVTLSCSPISGHRSVSWYQQTPGQGLQFLFEYFSETQRNKGNFPGRFSGRQFSNSRSEMNVSTLELGDSALYLCASSNSGRAQETQYFGPGTRLLVL.

The gene calls are TRBV11-2 and TRBJ2-1; 12 nucleotides line up with TRBD2. J was trimmed by 10 bases and V by 4 bases; bases with no gene match: 8. The CDR3 extends over 15 amino acids. CDR1 and CDR2 from the germline V gene are SGHAT and FQNNGV. The CDR3 protein is CASSSTSGSRREQFF. The CDR3 coding sequence is TGTGCCAGCAGCTCGACTAGCGGGAGTCGTAGGGAGCAGTTCTTC.

V is TRBV14 and J is TRBJ2-7, with D possibly TRBD2 on 6 matching bases. The V gene's germline CDR1 is SGHDN and CDR2 FVKESK. V was clipped by 1 base and J by 3 bases, with 13 bases between them. The CDR3 is 15 residues long. CDR3 sequence: CASSQGTTFFYEQYF. CDR3 bases: TGTGCCAGCAGCCAAGGGACTACCTTTTTCTACGAGCAGTACTTC.

The rearrangement joins TRBV15 to TRBJ2-5; a possible D gene is TRBD2 (6 bases). Trimming took off 3 bases at V and 2 bases at J, with 16 bases between the two ends. CDR3 length: 16 amino acids. Per germline, CDR1 LNHNV and CDR2 YYDKDF (reference sequence). CDR3 coding DNA: TGTGCCACCAGCAGGGAGGGTGAATTTTGGCAAGAGACCCAGTACTTC. Translated, it gives CATSREGEFWQETQYF.

This clone was counted a single time. One end of the junction is discordant with germline, which a read error may explain. The genes are TRBV7-2 and TRBJ2-6; the D gene is possibly TRBD1 (8 bases). Looked up from germline, CDR1 is SGHTA and CDR2 is FQGNSA. The CDR3 has 19 amino acids. The CDR3 is CASSSRQGIYLGGANGLTF. The CDR3 DNA reads as TGTGCCAGCAGCTCAAGACAGGGGATCTACCTTGGGGGGGCCAACGGCCTGACTTTC.

The V call is TRBV29-1, the J call TRBJ1-3; D gene ambiguous. The germline CDR1 and CDR2 sequences are SQVTM and ANQGSEA. The CDR3 has 13 amino acids. The germline V and J ends were trimmed by 5 bases and 4 bases, with 12 bases remaining between them. This CDR3 reads CSVPNERGNTIYF. CDR3 DNA sequence: TGCAGCGTTCCGAACGAGCGCGGAAACACCATATATTTT.

The chain combines TRBV5-1 with TRBJ1-1; D is unclear. The V gene's germline CDR1 is SGHRS and CDR2 YFSETQ. Trimming removed 2 bases at V and 3 bases at J, with 14 bases between. The CDR3 consists of 15 residues. CDR3 region: CASSFVGSGYTEAFF. The CDR3 DNA sequence: TGCGCCAGCAGCTTTGTGGGGTCGGGATACACTGAAGCTTTCTTT.

J is TRBJ2-7 and V is TRBV7-3, with 7 bases aligning to TRBD1. The CDR3 consists of 15 residues. Germline V gene lookup returns CDR1 SGHTA and CDR2 FQGTGA. J was trimmed by 2 bases and V by 2 bases; bases with no gene match: 6. Here the CDR3 DNA reads TGTGCCAGCAGCTTATATCCCACAGGGGCCTACGAGCAGTACTTC. Its protein product is CASSLYPTGAYEQYF.

As DNA, the CDR3 is TGTGCCAGCAGTGACCAAACCTACGAGCAGTACTTC. Protein: CASSDQTYEQYF. The chain has TRBV25-1 and TRBJ2-7; D unclear. Germline V lookup: CDR1 MGHDK, CDR2 SYGVNS. The ends were cut back, 3 bases at V and 2 bases at J, with 5 bases in the middle. The CDR3 totals 12 residues.

V gene TRBV25-1 combines with J gene TRBJ2-1, with a tentative D call TRBD2 (6 bases). The CDR3 is 16 residues long. Germline loops: CDR1 MGHDK, CDR2 SYGVNS. V was cut by 1 base and J by 0 bases, with 10 bases left in between. CDR3 in amino acids: CASSELMTSSYNEQFF. In DNA, the CDR3 is TGTGCCAGCAGTGAATTAATGACTAGCTCCTACAATGAGCAGTTCTTC.

The V gene is TRBV5-8, the J gene TRBJ1-2; 9 positions match TRBD1. The CDR3 runs to 16 residues. The junction had 8 bases not matched to a gene; V was cut back by 4 bases and J by 1 base. Germline-derived CDR1 and CDR2 are SGHTS and YDEGEE. The CDR3: CASSRTDRGFNYGYTF. The CDR3 DNA reads TGTGCCAGCAGCCGAACGGACAGGGGTTTTAACTATGGCTACACCTTC.

This sequence joins TRBV27 and TRBJ2-3; 7 bases are a match to TRBD2. Germline trimming cut 6 bases from V and 0 bases from J; bases unmatched to any gene: 3. The CDR3 runs 14 residues. Germline V gene lookup returns CDR1 MNHEY and CDR2 SMNVEV (reference sequence). The CDR3 reads CASRRGESTDTQYF. As DNA, the CDR3 is TGTGCCAGCAGACGGGGGGAAAGCACAGATACGCAGTATTTT.

V is TRBV9 and J is TRBJ2-5; TRBD2 agrees at 9 bases. The J call could be wrong; TRBJ2-7 is a better fit for the DNA end. The CDR3 consists of 15 residues. Germline V gives CDR1 SGDLS, CDR2 YYNGEE. Here the CDR3 reads CASSVSVAGEYEQYF. The DNA for the CDR3 is TGTGCCAGCAGCGTTTCGGTAGCGGGAGAATACGAGCAGTACTTC.

The chain joins TRBV6-4 to TRBJ2-7, with 14 bases fitting TRBD2. The CDR3 length is 18 residues. Looked up from germline, CDR1 is MRHNA and CDR2 is SNTAGT. V shed 2 bases, J shed 2 bases, and the junction held 8 bases outside the gene matches. The CDR3: CASSDPPTSGRATYEQYV. CDR3 in DNA: TGTGCCAGCAGTGACCCACCGACTAGCGGGAGGGCCACCTACGAGCAGTACGTC.

This rearrangement joins TRBV11-2 to TRBJ2-6; 9 positions match TRBD1. The CDR3 is 18 residues long. CDR1 SGHAT and CDR2 FQNNGV come from the germline V gene. Germline trimming cut 4 bases from V and 1 base from J; bases unmatched to any gene: 8. The CDR3 coding sequence is TGTGCCAGCAGCTACCGGACAGGGGATGATTCTGGGGCCAACGTCCTGACTTTC. Amino acids: CASSYRTGDDSGANVLTF.

There are a few counts of this clone. The chain combines TRBV5-4 with TRBJ1-1; the match to TRBD1 covers 7 bases. The V and J ends lost 4 bases and 3 bases, in that order; junction bases with no gene match: 9. The CDR3 runs to 15 residues. Germline lookup yields CDR1 SGHNT and CDR2 YYREEE (reference sequence). The CDR3 coding sequence is TGTGCCAGCAGCGGTAGGGGGCGCGGGGACACTGAAGCTTTCTTT. It encodes CASSGRGRGDTEAFF.

J is TRBJ2-7 and V is TRBV27; perhaps TRBD2 as D (5 bases). This CDR3 spans 14 amino acids. Trimming removed 2 bases at V and 0 bases at J, with 8 bases between. Germline CDR1 and CDR2: MNHEY and SMNVEV (reference sequence). The CDR3 DNA follows: TGTGCCAGCAGTTTAGCGGGCCTCTCCTACGAGCAGTACTTC. Its translation: CASSLAGLSYEQYF.

This clone was counted between two and nine times. The J gene is TRBJ2-5, the V gene TRBV7-9, with D tentatively TRBD1 (5 bases). This CDR3 contains 13 residues. From germline, CDR1 is SEHNR and CDR2 FQNEAQ (reference sequence). V was cut by 5 bases and J by 4 bases, with 11 bases left in between. CDR3 sequence: CASSPRGRETQYF. Here the CDR3 DNA reads TGTGCCAGCAGCCCTAGGGGTCGAGAGACCCAGTACTTC.

This clone has just a few counts. The J gene is TRBJ1-3, the V gene TRBV6-5; possibly TRBD1 for D (5 bases). Germline loops: CDR1 MNHEY, CDR2 SVGAGI. This CDR3 is built from 14 residues. The ends were cut back, 4 bases at V and 0 bases at J, with 7 bases in the middle. The CDR3 DNA reads TGTGCCAGCAGTTTTGACAGCTCTGGAAACACCATATATTTT. Amino acid sequence: CASSFDSSGNTIYF.

The chain recombines TRBV2 with TRBJ2-1; a weak D match, TRBD1 (5 bases). Trimming left V 3 bases short and J 10 bases short, with 16 bases between. CDR3 length equals 14 residues. Germline V gene data show CDR1 as SNHLY and CDR2 as FYNNEI. The CDR3 region is CASSDGWTLGEQFF. As DNA, the CDR3 is TGTGCCAGCAGTGATGGCTGGACACTCGGCGAGCAGTTCTTC. Variable domain in full (rest from reference TRBV2 and TRBJ2-1): EPEVTQTPSHQVTQMGQEVILRCVPISNHLYFYWYRQILGQKVEFLVSFYNNEISEKSEIFDDQFSVERPDGSNFTLKIRSTKLEDSAMYFCASSDGWTLGEQFFGPGTRLTVL.

The CDR3 is CASSLNGRAQETQYF. The CDR3 DNA sequence: TGTGCCAGCAGCTTAAACGGGAGGGCGCAGGAGACCCAGTACTTC. This chain connects TRBV7-3 to TRBJ2-5; the match to TRBD2 covers 8 bases. The CDR3 length is 15 residues. Germline CDR1 is SGHTA and CDR2 is FQGTGA. The V segment lost 1 base and the J segment 5 bases; nucleotides outside the gene matches: 6.

In DNA, the CDR3 is TGTGCCAGCACCCTTCATAGCGGTAGCACAGATACGCAGTATTTT. Residues: CASTLHSGSTDTQYF. V usage is TRBV4-2 and J usage is TRBJ2-3; D perhaps matches TRBD2 (6 bases). From germline, CDR1 is LGHNA and CDR2 YNFKEQ. Trimming stripped 7 bases from V and 0 bases from J, with 14 bases between. The CDR3 loop spans 15 amino acids.

The V call is TRBV6-1, the J call TRBJ1-3; maybe TRBD1 (5 bases). The CDR3 is 13 residues long. Germline V CDR1 and CDR2: MNHNS, SASEGT. V lost 10 bases, J lost 0 bases, and 10 bases lay in between. The CDR3: CAIQELSGNTIYF. CDR3 in DNA: TGTGCCATACAGGAGCTCTCTGGAAACACCATATATTTT.

Details on this clone: A read error may produce the germline difference seen at one junction end. The chain recombines TRBV18 with TRBJ2-1, with 16 bases identical to TRBD2. Germline V CDR1 and CDR2: KGHSH, LQKENI. This CDR3 has 16 amino acids. The CDR3 coding sequence is TGTGCCAGCTCACCGGGACTAGCGGGAGGGCTAACCCCACATGTCTTC. As protein: CASSPGLAGGLTPHVF.

The rearrangement joins TRBV11-2 to TRBJ2-7, with D possibly being TRBD2 (5 bases). This CDR3 comprises 13 residues. Germline assignment: CDR1 SGHAT and CDR2 FQNNGV. CDR3 in amino acids: CASSLVRDYEQYV. DNA for the CDR3: TGTGCCAGCAGTTTAGTCCGGGACTACGAGCAGTACGTC.